This T cell receptor beta chain was retrieved from a study of early T cells in non-severe SARS-CoV-2 infection. The wider study: Sequencing targeted bulk RNA from unsorted whole blood, leaving chains unpaired.

In the library, individual cDNA molecules carried attached unique molecular identifiers. TCRdb passed the 5' RACE reads through MiXCR, listing each CDR3 protein once. The sample contains nearly 110,000 distinct CDR3 sequences, more than 9.5% of which appear only once. Study-level results: The study's VDJdb matching favored anti-spike CD8 responses and missed private and CD4 specificities.

Regarding this clonotype: Its antigen is as yet unknown.

The CDR3 covers 13 residues. Germline assignment: CDR1 SGHAT and CDR2 FQNNGV. Germline trimming cut 6 bases from V and 4 bases from J; bases unmatched to any gene: 3. The receptor's source is an adult who was a healthcare worker with PCR-confirmed SARS-CoV-2 infection or an uninfected control (not recorded which). Sequenced sample: whole blood. The chain is built from TRBV11-2 and TRBJ1-5; 7 positions agree with TRBD1. CDR3 DNA: TGTGCCAGCAGTACAGGGGCAAATCAGCCCCAGCATTTT. The encoded protein is CASSTGANQPQHF.